Below are 12 T cell receptor beta chains sequenced from a single sample in a study of blood T cell repertoires in COVID-19. Generated by immunoSEQ multiplex PCR, the TCRdb table keeps only in-frame clones and is missing some. This table has 84,000 or so clones, over 80% appearing once. The specimen was peripheral blood. The receptors here all came from a man older than 75 with active or convalescent COVID-19.

CDR3 loop: CASSSPTGVYEQYV. CDR3 nucleotides: TGTGCCAGCAGTTCCCCCACAGGGGTCTACGAGCAGTACGTC. The V call is TRBV28, the J call TRBJ2-7, with 7 nucleotides matching TRBD1. Unmatched junction bases numbered 6, after V lost 4 bases and J lost 3 bases. The CDR3 runs 14 residues. Germline lookup yields CDR1 MDHEN and CDR2 SYDVKM.

This clone appeared a few times. The chain combines TRBV11-2 with TRBJ2-1; TRBD2 matches 9 bases. J lost 8 bases, V lost 2 bases, and 7 bases had no gene match. The CDR3 runs 15 residues. The germline gives CDR1 SGHAT, CDR2 FQNNGV. The CDR3 bases are TGTGCCAGCAGCTTACAGCGGGGGGTCCTCTATGAGCAGTTCTTC. Its translation: CASSLQRGVLYEQFF. The entire variable domain, with the rest obtained from reference TRBV11-2 and TRBJ2-1, is as follows: EAGVAQSPRYKIIEKRQSVAFWCNPISGHATLYWYQQILGQGPKLLIQFQNNGVVDDSQLPKDRFSAERLKGVDSTLKIQPAKLEDSAVYLCASSLQRGVLYEQFFGPGTRLTVL.

The chain is built from TRBV5-1 and TRBJ2-1, with TRBD2 matching over 11 bases. The junction had 2 bases not matched to a gene; V was cut back by 4 bases and J by 8 bases. CDR3 length: 13 residues. Germline CDR1 is SGHRS and CDR2 is YFSETQ. The CDR3 loop reads CASSTGLADEQFF. DNA for the CDR3: TGCGCCAGCAGCACGGGACTAGCGGATGAGCAGTTCTTC.

This chain uses TRBV29-1 with TRBJ2-6; 7 bases agree with TRBD1. The germline gives CDR1 SQVTM, CDR2 ANQGSEA. The CDR3 is 15 residues long. The trim removed 7 bases at V and 0 bases at J, leaving 6 bases unmatched. Here the CDR3 reads CSAPRDSSGANVLTF. In DNA, the CDR3 is TGCAGCGCCCCCCGGGACAGCTCTGGGGCCAACGTCCTGACTTTC. Using reference TRBV29-1 and TRBJ2-6 for the parts outside the CDR3, the full variable domain is SAVISQKPSRDICQRGTSLTIQCQVDSQVTMMFWYRQQPGQSLTLIATANQGSEATYESGFVIDKFPISRPNLTFSTLTVSNMSPEDSSIYLCSAPRDSSGANVLTFGAGSRLTVL.

CDR3 residues: CASRTPGATANTGELFF. CDR3 nucleotides: TGTGCCAGCCGAACTCCTGGAGCAACTGCGAACACCGGGGAGCTGTTTTTT. The V and J genes are TRBV28 and TRBJ2-2; D is unclear. CDR1 is MDHEN, CDR2 SYDVKM, per germline. The CDR3 is 17 residues long. The V and J ends lost 8 bases and 0 bases respectively, with 19 bases between them.

The V call is TRBV19, the J call TRBJ2-3; 7 nucleotides line up with TRBD1. J lost 6 bases, V lost 11 bases, and 11 bases had no gene match. The CDR3 loop spans 13 amino acids. Germline V gives CDR1 LNHDA, CDR2 SQIVND (reference sequence). CDR3 bases: TGTGCCTCAGGGGGTACGGGTGTGGATACGCAGTATTTT. This codes for CASGGTGVDTQYF.

The chain combines TRBV5-6 with TRBJ1-2; a possible D gene is TRBD1 (5 bases). Germline V gene sequence: CDR1 SGHDT, CDR2 YYEEEE. The V end lost 1 base, the J end lost 5 bases, and 9 bases lay between the germline ends. This CDR3 is built from 13 residues. The CDR3 loop reads CASSLLSGYGYTF. DNA for the CDR3: TGTGCCAGCAGCTTGTTGTCAGGGTATGGCTACACCTTC.

The rearrangement uses TRBV28 and TRBJ1-4; perhaps TRBD1 as D (6 bases). The germline V and J ends were trimmed by 8 bases and 5 bases, with 9 bases remaining between them. The CDR3 runs to 12 residues. Germline CDR1 MDHEN, CDR2 SYDVKM. The CDR3 loop is CASGRGNEKLFF. The CDR3 DNA sequence: TGTGCCAGCGGCAGGGGAAATGAAAAACTGTTTTTT. Combining the CDR3 with reference TRBV28 and TRBJ1-4 gives the whole variable domain DVKVTQSSRYLVKRTGEKVFLECVQDMDHENMFWYRQDPGLGLRLIYFSYDVKMKEKGDIPEGYSVSREKKERFSLILESASTNQTSMYLCASGRGNEKLFFGSGTQLSVL.

The rearrangement links TRBV19 to TRBJ2-1; D is perhaps TRBD2 (6 bases). Between the trimmed V and J ends, which lost 5 bases and 3 bases, there was a span of 8 bases. Germline CDR1 is LNHDA and CDR2 is SQIVND (reference sequence). CDR3 length equals 13 residues. As DNA, the CDR3 is TGTGCCAGTAGTGCGGGGAACTACAATGAGCAGTTCTTC. It specifies CASSAGNYNEQFF.

The chain recombines TRBV30 with TRBJ1-1; 7 bases map to TRBD1. Germline assignment: CDR1 GTSNPN and CDR2 SVGIG (reference sequence). The V gene end was trimmed by 8 bases and the J gene end by 11 bases; junction bases not matched to a gene: 23. This CDR3 has 15 amino acids. CDR3 in amino acids: CALWRQGAGGLGAFF. The CDR3 DNA is TGTGCCCTGTGGAGACAGGGAGCAGGAGGTTTAGGGGCTTTCTTT.

The genes are TRBV6-4 and TRBJ2-6; 7 bases map to TRBD1. CDR1 and CDR2 from the germline V gene are MRHNA and SNTAGT. The CDR3 loop spans 16 amino acids. Trimming at V came to 9 bases and at J to 2 bases, leaving 10 bases not matched to a gene. In DNA, the CDR3 is TGTGCCAGAGTAAACCCCCAGGGGGCTGGGGCCAACGTCCTGACTTTC. Translating gives CARVNPQGAGANVLTF.

The table lists this clone with a few counts. The genes are TRBV6-1 and TRBJ1-1; tentative D call: TRBD1 (6 bases). From germline, CDR1 is MNHNS and CDR2 SASEGT. V was shortened by 3 bases and J by 9 bases, with 23 bases between the two germline ends. The CDR3 is 16 amino acids. The CDR3 coding sequence is TGTGCCAGCAGTGATCCCCTAGACAGGACGCGGGGGAAAGCTTTCTTT. Translating gives CASSDPLDRTRGKAFF.